The clone carrying this T cell receptor (beta chain) appeared a few times. Its antigen is not known. The sample originates from a study of spatial heterogeneity in lung cancer. Study-level results: In blood, ubiquitous expanded tumor TCRs appeared more at resection than follow-up.

TCRdb reprocessed the 5' RACE reads via MiXCR and lists one record per CDR3 protein. The data contain about 95,000 distinct CDR3 sequences, approximately 8.9% of them singletons. The time point: sample taken at primary tumor resection. TCRs were sequenced from unsorted whole RNA of tumor, nontumor lung or PBMC. The CDR3 is 12 amino acids. Trimming left V 3 bases short and J 10 bases short, with 10 bases between. CDR1 is DFQATT and CDR2 is SNEGSKA in the germline V gene (reference sequence). The V gene is TRBV20-1, the J gene TRBJ1-6; unclear D gene. The starting material was PBMCs, obtained at surgery. The sequence was collected from a male donor with early-stage non-small cell lung cancer. The CDR3 DNA is TGCAGTGCTAGCTCGGGTTCCTCACCCCTCCACTTT. Its translation is CSASSGSSPLHF.